A few counts support the clone carrying this T cell receptor (beta chain). Its antigen is still unknown. This entry belongs to a study of T-cell memory formation after mild COVID-19. On the study more broadly: In these data, TCR clusters were largely donor specific.

Sample barcodes and UMIs were carried by the TCR alpha and TCR beta cDNA libraries that 5'RACE generated with constant-segment primers. TCRdb reprocessed the 5' RACE reads with MiXCR, giving one entry per CDR3 protein. In the table there are around 340,000 distinct CDR3 sequences, about 21% of which are singletons. Notes on the study in general: The main location of contracting CD4+ clones was CM and EM, and that of contracting CD8+ clones was EMRA. Some SARS-CoV-2-responding clones were already detected in memory before infection.

V was shortened by 1 base and J by 2 bases, with 12 bases between the two germline ends. Germline V CDR1 and CDR2: SGHTA, FQGNSA. The CDR3 totals 16 residues. The chain joins TRBV7-2 to TRBJ2-1, with a tentative D call TRBD2 (6 bases). This TCR was sampled from an adult woman who had mild COVID-19 (a few samples of this study predate the infection). Cell type and time point are not known. Sequenced: PBMCs or a T cell subset sorted from them (not recorded which). The DNA for the CDR3 is TGTGCCAGCAGCTTAGATAGCGGTCGTACCTACAATGAGCAGTTCTTC. Its translation: CASSLDSGRTYNEQFF.